Listed here are 27 T cell receptor beta chains from one sample, sequenced in a study of blood T cells in healthy people across ages. PCR was performed a second time for about 7 to 11 cycles using a sample-barcoded 5' primer and a J-beta primer mix. Via MiXCR, TCRdb re-called the 5' RACE reads, giving one row per CDR3 protein. The table lists 1.5 million to 2 million distinct CDR3 sequences, about two fifths of them singletons. Sequencing was performed on blood. The receptors stem from a human donor in good health.

In its sample, this clonotype was seen a few times. The chain carries TRBV10-3 and TRBJ2-5, with D perhaps TRBD1 or TRBD2 (6 bases each). The CDR3 sequence is 13 residues long. Germline loops: CDR1 ENHRY, CDR2 SYGVKD. The V gene lost 6 bases and the J gene lost 5 bases, with 13 bases spanning the gap. The CDR3 DNA sequence: TGTGCCATCAGGGGGGGCGGGCTGGAGACCCAGTACTTC. Amino acids: CAIRGGGLETQYF.

This clonotype appeared a few times. V usage is TRBV29-1 and J usage is TRBJ2-3, with 10 bases aligning to TRBD2. Germline trimming cut 0 bases from V and 6 bases from J; bases unmatched to any gene: 3. Germline-derived CDR1 and CDR2 are SQVTM and ANQGSEA. This CDR3 has 14 amino acids. CDR3 DNA: TGCAGCGTTGAAGAAAGCGGGGGGGTGGATACGCAGTATTTT. Translated, it gives CSVEESGGVDTQYF.

Turning to this clonotype: This may come from a read error, since a much larger clone is one base off. CDR3 region: CAIDRLAGGHERFF. The CDR3 nucleotides are TGTGCCATCGATAGACTAGCGGGGGGTCATGAGCGGTTCTTC. The chain couples TRBV10-3 to TRBJ2-1; TRBD2 aligns across 13 bases. Germline V gene sequence: CDR1 ENHRY, CDR2 SYGVKD. The CDR3 extends over 14 amino acids.

This clonotype was observed many times. This chain links TRBV24-1 with TRBJ2-1, with TRBD2 matching 14 bases. The germline CDR1 and CDR2 sequences are KGHDR and SFDVKD. The CDR3 totals 17 residues. After removal of 2 bases from V and 5 bases from J, the junction contained 4 bases not matched to a gene. The CDR3 here is CATSDYSGLAGDNEQFF. The CDR3 region has the DNA TGTGCCACCAGTGATTACTCGGGACTAGCGGGGGACAATGAGCAGTTCTTC.

In this sample, this clonotype turned up many times. J is TRBJ2-7 and V is TRBV7-2, with D perhaps TRBD1 (5 bases). The V end was cut by 2 bases, the J end by 6 bases, with 11 bases between. The CDR3 sequence is 13 residues long. Germline CDR1 and CDR2: SGHTA and FQGNSA. The CDR3 nucleotides are TGTGCCAGCAGCTTACAAACAACAGGCGAGCAGTACTTC. This sequence encodes CASSLQTTGEQYF.

This clonotype was counted a few times. CDR3 sequence (DNA): TGTGCCAGCAAGGTCCGGCCAGAAAACATTCAGTACTTC. It yields the protein CASKVRPENIQYF. V usage is TRBV2 and J usage is TRBJ2-4; D is uncertain. V was shortened by 7 bases and J by 5 bases, with 12 bases between the two germline ends. The CDR3 spans 13 residues. The germline CDR1 and CDR2 sequences are SNHLY and FYNNEI.

A note on this clonotype: Sequence at one end of the junction differs from germline and may be a read error. The V gene is TRBV7-9, the J gene TRBJ1-2; D is undetermined. Germline loops: CDR1 SEHNR, CDR2 FQNEAQ (reference sequence). The CDR3 runs 14 residues. The CDR3 is CAGSPDGWLYGYTF. DNA for the CDR3: TGTGCCGGCAGCCCTGACGGGTGGCTCTATGGCTACACCTTC.

The table lists this clonotype with a few counts. V usage is TRBV5-1 and J usage is TRBJ2-4; TRBD1 agrees at 9 bases. TRBJ2-7 explains the end of the DNA better; the J call may be wrong. This CDR3 has 14 amino acids. Germline V lookup: CDR1 SGHRS, CDR2 YFSETQ. In DNA, the CDR3 is TGCGCCAGCAGCGGGGGACAGGGACTGAACGAGCAGTACTTC. Protein: CASSGGQGLNEQYF.

V is TRBV12-3 or TRBV12-4 and J is TRBJ2-7, with D uncertain. The CDR3 is made up of 19 amino acids. The V and J ends lost 5 bases and 3 bases respectively, with 29 bases between them. CDR3 loop: CASSHSPAGPRKQDYEQYF. DNA of the CDR3: TGTGCCAGCAGTCACTCCCCGGCAGGCCCCCGTAAGCAAGACTACGAGCAGTACTTC.

This chain links TRBV4-2 with TRBJ2-4, with 10 bases identical to TRBD2. The tail of the sequence fits TRBJ2-7 better, so the J call may be wrong. CDR3 size: 18 residues. Germline CDR1 LGHNA, CDR2 YNFKEQ. The CDR3, as DNA: TGTGCCAGCAGCCAAGAGGGGGAGCGGGGGGGAATTGTGTACGAGCAGTACTTC. Translating gives CASSQEGERGGIVYEQYF.

This chain joins TRBV11-3 and TRBJ2-1; 15 bases line up with TRBD2. The V gene end was trimmed by 3 bases and the J gene end by 0 bases; junction bases not matched to a gene: 6. Germline CDR1 SGHNT, CDR2 YENEEA. This CDR3 has 19 residues. CDR3 bases: TGTGCCAGCAGCTTTTCCGGGACTAGCGGGGGGTTCTCCTACAATGAGCAGTTCTTC. Its translation: CASSFSGTSGGFSYNEQFF.

About this clonotype itself: The junction does not match germline at one end; this may be a read error. The chain employs TRBV11-3 and TRBJ2-7, with 8 bases that match TRBD1. The germline CDR1 and CDR2 sequences are SGHNT and YENEEA. This CDR3 comprises 15 residues. The CDR3 coding sequence is TGTACCAGCAGCTCCCCGGGACAGGCTACATACGAGCAGTACTTC. This codes for CTSSSPGQATYEQYF.

In its sample, this clonotype was seen a few times. J is TRBJ2-4 and V is TRBV9, with 9 bases aligning to TRBD1. Germline trimming cut 4 bases from V and 13 bases from J; bases unmatched to any gene: 9. The CDR3 has 13 amino acids. Germline values: CDR1 SGDLS, CDR2 YYNGEE. CDR3 sequence: CASSTVTGGEQYF. The CDR3 DNA reads as TGTGCCAGCAGCACTGTGACAGGGGGAGAGCAGTACTTC.

This clonotype was counted between two and nine times. This chain uses TRBV20-1 with TRBJ2-7; no definite D call. The CDR3 has 12 amino acids. The germline CDR1 and CDR2 sequences are DFQATT and SNEGSKA (reference sequence). Trimming cost V 6 bases and J 2 bases, with 11 bases left between them. CDR3 sequence (DNA): TGCAGTGCCCAAGTATCCACCTACGAGCAGTACTTC. Its translation is CSAQVSTYEQYF.

The gene calls are TRBV29-1 and TRBJ2-3; no clear D. Germline CDR1 is SQVTM and CDR2 is ANQGSEA. V was pared by 8 bases and J by 1 base, with 7 bases between. CDR3 length equals 11 residues. The CDR3 loop is CSFFGTDTQYF. The CDR3 DNA is TGCAGCTTCTTTGGCACAGATACGCAGTATTTT.

This clonotype has a count of ten or more. The V gene is TRBV7-3, the J gene TRBJ2-7; 10 bases fit TRBD1. Trimming took 5 bases from V and 3 from J; bases not matched to a gene: 7. Germline V gives CDR1 SGHTA, CDR2 FQGTGA. This CDR3 is built from 15 residues. CDR3 in amino acids: CASSRGTGEGYEQYF. DNA for the CDR3: TGTGCCAGCAGCCGCGGGACAGGGGAAGGCTACGAGCAGTACTTC.

This clonotype showed up just a few times. The chain uses TRBV5-1 and TRBJ2-5, with D possibly being TRBD1 (6 bases). The CDR3 contains 13 residues. V lost 4 bases and J 3 bases, leaving 10 bases between the germline ends. Germline CDR1 and CDR2: SGHRS and YFSETQ. The CDR3 sequence: CASSIQGKETQYF. The DNA of the CDR3 is TGCGCCAGCAGCATCCAGGGGAAAGAGACCCAGTACTTC.

The chain has TRBV5-5 and TRBJ2-1; D not resolved. Germline V lookup: CDR1 SGHKS, CDR2 YYEKEE (reference sequence). The CDR3 has 14 residues. Trimming removed 4 bases from V and 4 bases from J, with 12 bases in between. The CDR3, as DNA: TGTGCCAGCAGCCCCGGGTCCCAGTACAATGAGCAGTTCTTC. This codes for CASSPGSQYNEQFF.

CDR3 DNA: TGCAGTGCTAGGACTAGCGGTACCGGGGAGCTGTTTTTT. Its protein is CSARTSGTGELFF. This chain connects TRBV20-1 to TRBJ2-2, with 9 bases aligning to TRBD2. The CDR3 loop spans 13 amino acids. The junction had 1 base not matched to a gene; V was cut back by 3 bases and J by 5 bases. CDR1 and CDR2 (germline): DFQATT, SNEGSKA (reference sequence).

Only a few counts were recorded for this clonotype. The V call is TRBV7-3, the J call TRBJ2-1; tentative D call: TRBD2 (5 bases). Germline CDR1 reads SGHTA; CDR2 reads FQGTGA. V lost 3 bases, J lost 4 bases, and 19 bases lay in between. CDR3 length: 17 residues. DNA for the CDR3: TGTGCCAGCAGCTTTCTTGGAGGATCGACGGGATACAATGAGCAGTTCTTC. Its translation: CASSFLGGSTGYNEQFF.

This clonotype was counted between two and nine times. The rearrangement links TRBV4-3 to TRBJ2-7, with D unclear. This CDR3 has 15 residues. Germline CDR1 LGHNA, CDR2 YSLEER. Trimming cost V 1 base and J 2 bases, with 12 bases left between them. DNA for the CDR3: TGCGCCAGCAGCCAAGCAGTCCAACCGACCTACGAGCAGTACTTC. Amino acids: CASSQAVQPTYEQYF.

This clonotype has a count of ten or more. This rearrangement joins TRBV28 to TRBJ1-2; no clear D gene. The CDR3 extends over 12 amino acids. Germline CDR1 and CDR2: MDHEN and SYDVKM. Trimming left V 5 bases short and J 5 bases short, with 9 bases between. CDR3 residues: CASSLRLYGYTF. The DNA of the CDR3 is TGTGCCAGCAGTCTGCGGCTTTATGGCTACACCTTC.

The gene calls are TRBV7-2 and TRBJ2-3; 8 bases are shared with TRBD1. Germline CDR1 reads SGHTA; CDR2 reads FQGNSA. This CDR3 contains 17 residues. The V gene end was trimmed by 1 base and the J gene end by 1 base; junction bases not matched to a gene: 7. CDR3 coding DNA: TGTGCCAGCAGCTTAGTGGGTTCGGGACAGGGCACAGATACGCAGTATTTT. This sequence encodes CASSLVGSGQGTDTQYF.

The chain employs TRBV12-3 or TRBV12-4 and TRBJ2-3; D is possibly TRBD2 (5 bases). This CDR3 is built from 15 residues. The ends were cut back, 3 bases at V and 3 bases at J, with 13 bases in the middle. The CDR3 nucleotides are TGTGCCAGCAGTTTTTATAGCGTGAGAACAGATACGCAGTATTTT. It is translated as CASSFYSVRTDTQYF.

This clonotype turned up a few times. The chain carries TRBV11-3 and TRBJ2-1; D uncertain. V lost 1 base to trimming and J lost 6 bases, with 7 bases between them. Germline CDR1 and CDR2: SGHNT and YENEEA. The CDR3 covers 13 residues. CDR3 residues: CASSLASSNEQFF. Written as DNA, the CDR3 is TGTGCCAGCAGCTTAGCATCTAGCAATGAGCAGTTCTTC.

The table lists this clonotype with a few counts. The rearrangement links TRBV6-2 or TRBV6-3 to TRBJ2-7; the D is unclear. The germline V gene has CDR1 MNHEY and CDR2 SVGEGT. This CDR3 region has 14 residues. Trimming pared 2 bases from V and 0 bases from J, leaving 8 bases between. The CDR3: CASSYGLISYEQYF. DNA of the CDR3: TGTGCCAGCAGTTACGGTCTGATCTCCTACGAGCAGTACTTC.

The J gene is TRBJ1-5, the V gene TRBV6-2 or TRBV6-3, with TRBD1 as a possible D gene (5 bases). Trimming removed 2 bases from V and 5 bases from J, with 19 bases in between. The CDR3 totals 17 residues. From germline, CDR1 is MNHEY and CDR2 SVGEGT. The CDR3 reads CASSYDGGPGLDQPQHF. The CDR3, as DNA: TGTGCCAGCAGTTACGATGGGGGACCGGGGTTGGATCAGCCCCAGCATTTT.